A selection of T cell receptor beta chains follows, all from one sample in a study of OX40 agonist ivuxolimab in advanced cancers. Sequencing was performed with immunoSEQ multiplex PCR; in TCRdb, only in-frame clones are kept and a portion is missing. Of about 63,000 clones listed, around nine tenths are singletons. This specimen consisted of CD4+ or CD8+ T cells sorted from blood, obtained in a trial of the OX40 agonist ivuxolimab. Receptors were obtained from an adult with an advanced solid tumor such as melanoma, head and neck, liver or kidney cancer. Each CDR3 is given with its conserved first and last residue. D genes are given only for firm matches. Clone size, where shown, is once, few, many, or a class for clones that have expanded.

len,j_gene,d_gene,v_gene,abundance,CDR3nt,CDR3aa
14,TRBJ1-5,-,TRBV21-1,-,TGTGCCAGCAGCGCCCGGGGGTGCAATCAGCCCCAGCATTTT,CASSARGCNQPQHF
16,TRBJ2-1,-,TRBV27,-,TGTGCCAGCAGTTTCCACCGGAGCGGCTCCTACAATGAGCAGTTCTTC,CASSFHRSGSYNEQFF
16,TRBJ1-1,-,TRBV7-2,-,TGTGCCAGCAGAACTACTGCAGGGAGGCAGAACACTGAAGCTTTCTTT,CASRTTAGRQNTEAFF
15,TRBJ1-4,TRBD1,TRBV7-9,-,TGTGCCAGCAGCCGAGGCGACAGGGGGGATGAAAAACTGTTTTTT,CASSRGDRGDEKLFF
15,TRBJ1-4,TRBD1,TRBV6-5,-,TGTGCCAGCAGGGCGGACAGGGAAGGAAAAGAAAAACTGTTTTTT,CASRADREGKEKLFF
15,TRBJ2-3,TRBD2,TRBV29-1,-,TGCAGCGTTGAGGGGCTAGCGGGAGGCACAGATACGCAGTATTTT,CSVEGLAGGTDTQYF
14,TRBJ2-2,-,TRBV5-4,once,TGTGCCAGCAGCTTGGGGGGGAGACCCGGGGAGCTGTTTTTT,CASSLGGRPGELFF
14,TRBJ2-3,TRBD2,TRBV9,-,TGTGCCAGCAGCGGAGCGGGGCGCACAGATACGCAGTATTTT,CASSGAGRTDTQYF
14,TRBJ2-3,TRBD2,TRBV18,-,TGTGCCAGCTCACCCGGGACTAGAGGAGATACGCAGTATTTT,CASSPGTRGDTQYF
14,TRBJ1-2,-,TRBV7-8,-,TGTGCCAGCAGCTTAGCGGCCGGGAGCTATGGCTACACCTTC,CASSLAAGSYGYTF
16,TRBJ2-7,-,TRBV7-2,-,TGTGCCAGCAGCTCGACTTTACAGGGTAGGACGAACGAGCAGTACTTC,CASSSTLQGRTNEQYF
15,TRBJ2-3,TRBD1,TRBV5-4,-,TGTGCCAGCAGTTCCGACAGGGGGCCAACAGATACGCAGTATTTT,CASSSDRGPTDTQYF
13,TRBJ1-1,-,TRBV27,-,TGTGCCAGCAGTTTAAGAGAGAACACTGAAGCTTTCTTT,CASSLRENTEAFF
15,TRBJ1-1,-,TRBV6-5,-,TGTGCCAGCAGTTACTCGAGGGGCAGGCGAAACGGGGCTTTCTTT,CASSYSRGRRNGAFF
14,TRBJ2-7,TRBD2,TRBV6-5,-,TGTGCCAGCAGTGTAGCGGGAGGAAACTACGAGCAGTACTTC,CASSVAGGNYEQYF
15,TRBJ2-3,TRBD2,TRBV9,-,TGTGCCAGCAGCCTCGGGAGGGCCTGGGCAGATACGCAGTATTTT,CASSLGRAWADTQYF
15,TRBJ1-1,TRBD1,TRBV5-5,-,TGTGCCAGCAGCGTACCGGGACAGGTTCACGCTGAAGCTTTCTTT,CASSVPGQVHAEAFF
15,TRBJ2-5,-,TRBV7-9,-,TGTGCCAGCAGCTTAGGGACGGACCGGGAAGAGACCCAGTACTTC,CASSLGTDREETQYF
15,TRBJ2-7,TRBD2,TRBV27,-,TGTGCCAGCAGTCAATCCGGGACTAGCAGCTACGAGCAGTACTTC,CASSQSGTSSYEQYF
16,TRBJ2-1,-,TRBV28,-,TGTGCCAGCAGCCGTGGCAGGGCTAGCTCCTACAATGAGCAGTTCTTC,CASSRGRASSYNEQFF
15,TRBJ2-3,TRBD1,TRBV18,once,TGTGCCAGCTCGGTTGGGACAGGGAGCACAGATACGCAGTATTTT,CASSVGTGSTDTQYF